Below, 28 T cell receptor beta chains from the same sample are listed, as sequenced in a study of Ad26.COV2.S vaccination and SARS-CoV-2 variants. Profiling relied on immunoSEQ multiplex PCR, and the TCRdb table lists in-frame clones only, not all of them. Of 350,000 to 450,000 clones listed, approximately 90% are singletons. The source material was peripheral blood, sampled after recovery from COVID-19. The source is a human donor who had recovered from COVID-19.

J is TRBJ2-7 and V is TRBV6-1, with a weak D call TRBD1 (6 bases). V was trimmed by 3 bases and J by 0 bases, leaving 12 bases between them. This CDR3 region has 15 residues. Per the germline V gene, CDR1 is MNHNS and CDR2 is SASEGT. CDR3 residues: CASSDTGSPSYEQYF. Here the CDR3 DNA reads TGTGCCAGCAGTGATACAGGGTCCCCCTCCTACGAGCAGTACTTC.

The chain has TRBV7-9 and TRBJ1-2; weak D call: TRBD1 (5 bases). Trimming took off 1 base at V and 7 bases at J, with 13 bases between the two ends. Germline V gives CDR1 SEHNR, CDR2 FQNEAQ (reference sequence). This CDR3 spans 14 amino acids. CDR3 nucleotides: TGTGCCAGCAGCTTAGACGGAGTGCAGGGTGGCTACACCTTC. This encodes CASSLDGVQGGYTF.

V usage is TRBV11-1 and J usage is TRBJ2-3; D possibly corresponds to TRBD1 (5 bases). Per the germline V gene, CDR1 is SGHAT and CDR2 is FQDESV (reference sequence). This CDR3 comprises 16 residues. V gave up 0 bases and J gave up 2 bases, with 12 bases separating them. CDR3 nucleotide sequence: TGTGCCAGCAGCTTAGCGCAAAAAGGGGCCACAGATACGCAGTATTTT. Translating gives CASSLAQKGATDTQYF.

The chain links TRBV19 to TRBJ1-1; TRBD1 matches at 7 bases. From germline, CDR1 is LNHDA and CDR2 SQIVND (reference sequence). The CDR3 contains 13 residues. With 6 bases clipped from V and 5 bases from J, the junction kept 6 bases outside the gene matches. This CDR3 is CASRDRTRTEAFF. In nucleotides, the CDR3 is TGTGCCAGTAGGGACAGGACGAGGACTGAAGCTTTCTTT.

The DNA of the CDR3 is TGTGCCAGCAGCATCACAGGGAACACTGAAGCTTTCTTT. Its translation: CASSITGNTEAFF. The V call is TRBV11-2, the J call TRBJ1-1, with D maybe TRBD1 (5 bases). V lost 5 bases, J lost 1 base, and 8 bases lay in between. The CDR3 runs 13 residues. The germline CDR1 and CDR2 sequences are SGHAT and FQNNGV.

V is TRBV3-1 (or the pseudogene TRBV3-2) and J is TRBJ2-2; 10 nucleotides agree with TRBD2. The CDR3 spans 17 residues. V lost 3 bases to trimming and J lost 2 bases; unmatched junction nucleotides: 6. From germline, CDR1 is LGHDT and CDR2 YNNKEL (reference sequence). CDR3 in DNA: TGTGCCAGCAGCCACTTAGGACTAGCGGCAAACACCGGGGAGCTGTTTTTT. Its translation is CASSHLGLAANTGELFF.

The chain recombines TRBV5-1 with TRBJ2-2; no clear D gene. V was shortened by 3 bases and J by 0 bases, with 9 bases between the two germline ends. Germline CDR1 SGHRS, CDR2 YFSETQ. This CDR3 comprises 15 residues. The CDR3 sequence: CASSSLGSNTGELFF. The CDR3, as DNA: TGCGCCAGCAGCTCCTTAGGCTCGAACACCGGGGAGCTGTTTTTT.

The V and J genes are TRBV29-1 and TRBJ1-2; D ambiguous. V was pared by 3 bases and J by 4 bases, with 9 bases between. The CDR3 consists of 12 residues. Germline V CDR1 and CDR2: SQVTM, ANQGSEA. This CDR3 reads CSVEGKRYGYTF. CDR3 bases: TGCAGCGTTGAGGGCAAACGCTATGGCTACACCTTC. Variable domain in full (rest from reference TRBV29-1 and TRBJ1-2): SAVISQKPSRDICQRGTSLTIQCQVDSQVTMMFWYRQQPGQSLTLIATANQGSEATYESGFVIDKFPISRPNLTFSTLTVSNMSPEDSSIYLCSVEGKRYGYTFGSGTRLTVV.

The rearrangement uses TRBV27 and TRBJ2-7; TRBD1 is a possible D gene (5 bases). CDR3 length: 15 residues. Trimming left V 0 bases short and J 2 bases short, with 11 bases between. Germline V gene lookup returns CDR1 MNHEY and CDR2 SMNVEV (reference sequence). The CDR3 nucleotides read TGTGCCAGCAGTTTATCGGGGCGGAAGACCTACGAGCAGTACTTC. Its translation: CASSLSGRKTYEQYF.

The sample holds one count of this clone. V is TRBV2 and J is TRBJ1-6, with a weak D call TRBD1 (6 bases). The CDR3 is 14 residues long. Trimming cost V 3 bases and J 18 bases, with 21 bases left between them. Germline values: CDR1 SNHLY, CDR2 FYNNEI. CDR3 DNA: TGTGCCAGCAGTGATCGGGCAGGGGCGGCACGGGACCACTTT. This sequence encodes CASSDRAGAARDHF.

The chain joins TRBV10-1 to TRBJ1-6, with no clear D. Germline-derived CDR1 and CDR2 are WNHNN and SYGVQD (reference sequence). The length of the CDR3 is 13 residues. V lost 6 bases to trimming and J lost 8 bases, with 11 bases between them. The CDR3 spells CASSPVTDSPLHF. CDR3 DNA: TGCGCCAGCAGCCCGGTGACGGATTCACCCCTCCACTTT.

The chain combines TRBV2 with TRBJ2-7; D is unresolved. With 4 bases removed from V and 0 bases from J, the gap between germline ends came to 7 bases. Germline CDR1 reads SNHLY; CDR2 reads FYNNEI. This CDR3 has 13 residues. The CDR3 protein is CASSAGSSYEQYF. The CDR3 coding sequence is TGTGCCAGCAGTGCCGGCAGCTCCTACGAGCAGTACTTC.

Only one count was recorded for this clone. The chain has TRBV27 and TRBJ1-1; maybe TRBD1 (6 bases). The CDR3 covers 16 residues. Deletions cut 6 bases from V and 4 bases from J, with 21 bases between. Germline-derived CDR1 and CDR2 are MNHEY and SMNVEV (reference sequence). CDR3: CASRVDGQLGITEAFF. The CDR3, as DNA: TGTGCCAGCAGGGTCGACGGACAGTTAGGTATCACTGAAGCTTTCTTT.

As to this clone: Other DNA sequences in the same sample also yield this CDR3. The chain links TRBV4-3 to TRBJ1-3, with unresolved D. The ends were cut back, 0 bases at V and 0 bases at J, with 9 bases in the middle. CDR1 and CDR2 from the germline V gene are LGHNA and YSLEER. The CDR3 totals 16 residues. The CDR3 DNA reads TGCGCCAGCAGCCAAGACACACTTCGCTCTGGAAACACCATATATTTT. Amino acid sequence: CASSQDTLRSGNTIYF.

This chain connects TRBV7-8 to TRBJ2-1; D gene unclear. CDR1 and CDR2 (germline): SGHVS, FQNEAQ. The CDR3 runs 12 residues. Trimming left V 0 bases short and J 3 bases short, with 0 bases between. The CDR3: CASSLAYNEQFF. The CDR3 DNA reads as TGTGCCAGCAGCTTAGCCTACAATGAGCAGTTCTTC.

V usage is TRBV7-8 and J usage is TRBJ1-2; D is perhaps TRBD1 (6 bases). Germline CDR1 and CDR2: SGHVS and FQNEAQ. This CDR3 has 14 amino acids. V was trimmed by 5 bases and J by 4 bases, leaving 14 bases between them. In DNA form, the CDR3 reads TGTGCCAGCAGCGACGGACAGCTGATCTATGGCTACACCTTC. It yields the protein CASSDGQLIYGYTF. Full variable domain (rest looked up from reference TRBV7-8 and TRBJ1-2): GAGVSQSPRYKVAKRGQDVALRCDPISGHVSLFWYQQALGQGPEFLTYFQNEAQLDKSGLPSDRFFAERPEGSVSTLKIQRTQQEDSAVYLCASSDGQLIYGYTFGSGTRLTVV.

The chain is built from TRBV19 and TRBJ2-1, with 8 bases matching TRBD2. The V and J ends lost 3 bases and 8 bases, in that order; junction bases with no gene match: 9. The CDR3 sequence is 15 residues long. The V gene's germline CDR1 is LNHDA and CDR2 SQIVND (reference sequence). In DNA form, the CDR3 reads TGTGCCAGTAGTATCACGGGGGGGGTCTTCCATGAGCAGTTCTTC. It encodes CASSITGGVFHEQFF.

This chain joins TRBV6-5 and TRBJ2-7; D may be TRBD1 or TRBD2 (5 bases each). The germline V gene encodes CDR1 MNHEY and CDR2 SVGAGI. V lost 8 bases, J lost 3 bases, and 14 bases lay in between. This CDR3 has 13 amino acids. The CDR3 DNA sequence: TGTGCCAGCGGGGACGGAGCCCTCTACGAGCAGTACTTC. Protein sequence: CASGDGALYEQYF.

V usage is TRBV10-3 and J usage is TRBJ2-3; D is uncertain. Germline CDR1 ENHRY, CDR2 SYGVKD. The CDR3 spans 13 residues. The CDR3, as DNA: TGTGCATCCGGCGGCCGTGACACAGATACGCAGTATTTT. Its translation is CASGGRDTDTQYF.

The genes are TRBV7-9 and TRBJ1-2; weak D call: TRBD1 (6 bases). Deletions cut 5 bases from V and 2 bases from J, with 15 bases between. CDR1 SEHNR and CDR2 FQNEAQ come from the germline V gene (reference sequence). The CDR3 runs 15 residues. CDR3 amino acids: CASSPSGTPNYGYTF. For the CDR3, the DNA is TGTGCCAGCAGCCCGTCAGGGACACCCAACTATGGCTACACCTTC.

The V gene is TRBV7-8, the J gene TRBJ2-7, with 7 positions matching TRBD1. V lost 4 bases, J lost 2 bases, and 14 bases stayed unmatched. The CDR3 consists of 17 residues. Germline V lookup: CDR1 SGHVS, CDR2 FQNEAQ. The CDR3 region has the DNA TGTGCCAGCAGCTCCCCAGAGGGGGCAGGCACTACCTACGAGCAGTACTTC. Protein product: CASSSPEGAGTTYEQYF.

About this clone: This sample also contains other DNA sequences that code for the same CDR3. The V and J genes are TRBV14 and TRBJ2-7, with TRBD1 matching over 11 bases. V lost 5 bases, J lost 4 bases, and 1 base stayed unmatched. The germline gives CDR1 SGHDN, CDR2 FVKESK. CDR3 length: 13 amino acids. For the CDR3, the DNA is TGTGCCAGCAGCAGGGACAGGGGGTACGAGCAGTACTTC. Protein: CASSRDRGYEQYF.

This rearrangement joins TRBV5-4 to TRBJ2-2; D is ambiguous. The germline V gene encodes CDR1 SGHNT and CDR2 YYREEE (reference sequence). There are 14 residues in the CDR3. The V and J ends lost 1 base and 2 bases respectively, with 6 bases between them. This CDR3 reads CASSLQINTGELFF. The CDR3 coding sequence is TGTGCCAGCAGCTTGCAGATTAACACCGGGGAGCTGTTTTTT.

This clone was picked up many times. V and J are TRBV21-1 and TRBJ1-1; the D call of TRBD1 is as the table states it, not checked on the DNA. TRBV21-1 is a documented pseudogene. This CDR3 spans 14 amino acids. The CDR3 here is CASSKAGRVTEAFF. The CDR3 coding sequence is TGTGCCAGCAGCAAAGCAGGCAGGGTCACTGAAGCTTTCTTT.

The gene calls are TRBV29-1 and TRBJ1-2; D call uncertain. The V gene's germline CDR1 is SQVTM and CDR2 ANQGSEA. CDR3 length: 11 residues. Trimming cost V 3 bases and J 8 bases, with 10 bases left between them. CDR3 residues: CSVDSVGGYTF. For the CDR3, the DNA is TGCAGCGTTGATTCGGTTGGCGGCTACACCTTC.

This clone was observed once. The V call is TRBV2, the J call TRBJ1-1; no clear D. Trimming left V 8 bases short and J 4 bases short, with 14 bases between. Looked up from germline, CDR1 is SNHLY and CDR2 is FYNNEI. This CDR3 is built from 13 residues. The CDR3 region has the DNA TGTGCCAGCCTCAGTGAATACGGCACTGAAGCTTTCTTT. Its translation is CASLSEYGTEAFF.

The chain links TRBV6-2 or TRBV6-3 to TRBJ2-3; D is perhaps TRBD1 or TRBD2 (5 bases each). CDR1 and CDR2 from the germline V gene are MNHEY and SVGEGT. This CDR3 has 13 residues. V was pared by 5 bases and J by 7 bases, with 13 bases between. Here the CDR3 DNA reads TGTGCCAGCAGTCGACGGGGACCGTATACGCAGTATTTT. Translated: CASSRRGPYTQYF.

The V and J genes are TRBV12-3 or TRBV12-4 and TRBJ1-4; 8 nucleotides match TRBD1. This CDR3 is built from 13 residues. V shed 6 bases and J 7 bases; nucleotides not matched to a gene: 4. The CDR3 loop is CASRATGVEKLFF. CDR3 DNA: TGTGCCAGCAGGGCGACAGGGGTTGAAAAACTGTTTTTT.